This TCR beta chain was identified during a study of T cell responses to AZD1222 COVID-19 vaccine. Findings and limits, study-wide: Seropositivity was recorded at baseline in only 6 or 7 AZD1222 recipients. As reported, nearly half of all spike-specific TCRs target variant regions that are unmutated. White British people made up most donors, females outnumbered males, and clonal diversity was possibly underestimated.

The CDR3 consists of 13 residues. Trimming removed 4 bases at V and 4 bases at J, with 11 bases between. Germline lookup yields CDR1 SGHDT and CDR2 YYEEEE. Worth noting for this clone: As yet, its antigen is unknown.

Investigators merged groups given second doses at roughly 4 or roughly 12 weeks. Profiling relied on immunoSEQ multiplex PCR, and the TCRdb table lists in-frame clones only, not all of them. There are about 93,000 clones in the sample; approximately 90% occur only once, and roughly 2.7% lies in the top ten. This material consisted of peripheral blood, taken 28 days after the second AZD1222 dose. The J gene is TRBJ1-1, the V gene TRBV5-6; no clear D gene. The TCR was taken from an adult who received the AZD1222 COVID-19 vaccine. The CDR3 spells CASSPSMGTEAFF. For the CDR3, the DNA is TGTGCCAGCAGCCCCTCCATGGGCACTGAAGCTTTCTTT. Complete variable domain (other parts from reference TRBV5-6 and TRBJ1-1): DAGVTQSPTHLIKTRGQQVTLRCSPKSGHDTVSWYQQALGQGPQFIFQYYEEEERQRGNFPDRFSGHQFPNYSSELNVNALLLGDSALYLCASSPSMGTEAFFGQGTRLTVV.